Listed below are T cell receptor beta chains from one sample, sequenced in a study of blood T cell repertoires in COVID-19. Sequencing used immunoSEQ multiplex PCR; TCRdb keeps in-frame clones, though not all of them. This sample yields about 150,000 clones, of which around nine tenths are seen a single time; over 2% belongs to the top ten. Material: peripheral blood. These receptors were taken from a woman aged 70 to 79 with acute or convalescent COVID-19. Each CDR3 is given with its conserved first and last residue. A D gene is named only where the DNA matches it firmly. Where a row states a size, it is once, few, many or the class of an expanded clone; other rows omit it.

NA 12 TRBJ1-3 few TRBV3-1/TRBV3-2 CASSLSGNTIYF TGTGCCAGCAGCCTCAGTGGAAACACCATATATTTT
NA 11 TRBJ1-1 NA TRBV25-1 CASSEENRAFF TGTGCCAGCAGTGAAGAGAATCGAGCTTTCTTT
NA 14 TRBJ1-5 NA TRBV6-5 CASSMTAGNQPQHF TGTGCCAGCAGTATGACCGCAGGGAATCAGCCCCAGCATTTT
TRBD1 15 TRBJ1-2 NA TRBV19 CASRGTGGPSYGYTF TGTGCCAGTAGGGGAACAGGGGGCCCGAGCTATGGCTACACCTTC
NA 14 TRBJ1-2 NA TRBV5-1 CASRLKQGYYGYTF TGCGCCAGCAGATTGAAACAGGGTTACTATGGCTACACCTTC
TRBD1 15 TRBJ1-2 once TRBV3-1/TRBV3-2 CASSQGGQGNYGYTF TGTGCCAGCAGCCAAGGGGGACAGGGAAATTATGGCTACACCTTC
NA 12 TRBJ2-1 NA TRBV5-1 CASSRDYNEQFF TGCGCCAGCAGCCGGGATTACAATGAGCAGTTCTTC
NA 15 TRBJ1-5 NA TRBV28 CASSFRQVSNQPQHF TGTGCCAGCAGTTTCCGACAGGTTAGCAATCAGCCCCAGCATTTT
NA 12 TRBJ1-1 NA TRBV29-1 CSGGWGGTEAFF TGCAGCGGAGGCTGGGGGGGCACTGAAGCTTTCTTT
TRBD1 14 TRBJ2-7 NA TRBV6-5 CASSYRGDRLNKYF TGTGCCAGCAGTTACCGCGGGGACAGGCTAAACAAGTACTTC
NA 14 TRBJ2-5 NA TRBV7-9 CASSLGAAGETQYF TGTGCCAGCAGCTTAGGAGCAGCAGGGGAGACCCAGTACTTC
NA 15 TRBJ2-1 NA TRBV6-5 CASTSPLRGINEQFF TGTGCCAGCACTTCCCCGCTGCGGGGAATCAATGAGCAGTTCTTC
TRBD2 14 TRBJ2-7 NA TRBV6-6 CASTRLAGTYEQYF TGTGCCAGCACCCGACTAGCGGGGACCTACGAGCAGTACTTC
TRBD2 15 TRBJ2-1 NA TRBV28 CASSLAGTSNNEQFF TGTGCCAGCAGCCTCGCCGGGACTAGTAACAATGAGCAGTTCTTC
TRBD1 16 TRBJ1-1 NA TRBV10-3 CAISGSTGGPNTEAFF TGTGCCATCAGCGGTTCTACAGGGGGTCCAAACACTGAAGCTTTCTTT
NA 13 TRBJ1-6 NA TRBV4-1 CASSQGGYSPLHF TGCGCCAGCAGCCAAGGCGGGTATTCACCCCTCCACTTT
TRBD1 14 TRBJ2-1 NA TRBV5-4 CASRRETGDNEQFF TGTGCCAGCAGAAGGGAGACAGGGGACAATGAGCAGTTCTTC
NA 15 TRBJ2-1 few TRBV7-2 CASSLAFAGGQEQFF TGTGCCAGCAGCTTAGCGTTCGCGGGGGGACAGGAGCAGTTCTTC
NA 14 TRBJ2-5 NA TRBV5-1 CASRNGPGEETQYF TGCGCCAGCAGAAACGGCCCGGGGGAAGAGACCCAGTACTTC
NA 14 TRBJ2-1 NA TRBV9 CASSPEGWDNEQFF TGTGCCAGCAGCCCCGAGGGTTGGGACAATGAGCAGTTCTTC
TRBD2 19 TRBJ2-4 NA TRBV6-2/TRBV6-3 CASSYIGAGGRLAKNIQYF TGTGCCAGCAGTTACATCGGAGCGGGGGGGCGACTAGCCAAAAACATTCAGTACTTC
TRBD1 13 TRBJ1-2 NA TRBV11-2 CASSQDRGYGYTF TGTGCCAGCAGCCAAGACAGGGGGTATGGCTACACCTTC
NA 18 TRBJ2-3 NA TRBV5-6 CASSLAVVRGSSTDTQYF TGTGCCAGCAGCTTGGCCGTGGTTAGGGGATCTAGCACAGATACGCAGTATTTT
TRBD1 15 TRBJ1-5 NA TRBV11-2 CASSLEGTGGQPQHF TGTGCCAGCAGCTTAGAAGGCACAGGGGGTCAGCCCCAGCATTTT
NA 16 TRBJ2-7 few TRBV3-1/TRBV3-2 CASSQDLRRIGVRQYF TGTGCCAGCAGCCAAGATCTACGCAGGATAGGGGTACGGCAGTACTTC
NA 15 TRBJ1-2 NA TRBV5-5 CASSLVAGRSYGYTF TGTGCCAGCAGCTTGGTGGCAGGGCGCAGCTATGGCTACACCTTC